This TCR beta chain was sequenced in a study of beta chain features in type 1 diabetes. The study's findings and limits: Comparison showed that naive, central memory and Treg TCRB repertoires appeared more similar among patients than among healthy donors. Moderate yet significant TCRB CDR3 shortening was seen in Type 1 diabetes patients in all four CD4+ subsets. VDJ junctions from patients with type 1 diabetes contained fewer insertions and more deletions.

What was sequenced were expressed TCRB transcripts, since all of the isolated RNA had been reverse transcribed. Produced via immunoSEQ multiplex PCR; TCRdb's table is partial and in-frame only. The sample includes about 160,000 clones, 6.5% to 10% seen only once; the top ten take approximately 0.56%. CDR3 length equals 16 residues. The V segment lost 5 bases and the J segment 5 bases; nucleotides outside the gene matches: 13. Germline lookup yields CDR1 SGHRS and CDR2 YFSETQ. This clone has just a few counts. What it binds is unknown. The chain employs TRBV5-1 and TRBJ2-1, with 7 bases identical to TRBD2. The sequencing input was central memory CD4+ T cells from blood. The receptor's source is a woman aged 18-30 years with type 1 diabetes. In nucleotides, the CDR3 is TGCGCCAGCAGTTGGGACCTATGGCGGGGGAACAATGAGCAGTTCTTC. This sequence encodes CASSWDLWRGNNEQFF.